This TCR beta chain was captured in a study of cytomegalovirus exposure and HLA in healthy donors. General study points: The majority of CMV-associated TCR beta chains were reported as apparently HLA-restricted in a later analysis.

The V and J ends lost 3 bases and 4 bases, in that order; junction bases with no gene match: 9. The CDR3 is made up of 15 amino acids. Germline CDR1 and CDR2: MNHEY and SMNVEV (reference sequence). This cohort consisted of healthy bone marrow donors. Absent from the records is this donor's CMV serostatus. A note on this clone: Its antigen remains unidentified.

The PCR ran on 60 Vbeta and 13 Jbeta primers. Clones were read by immunoSEQ multiplex PCR, and TCRdb kept only the in-frame ones, dropping some. The table lists some 91,000 clones, 55% to 65% of them singletons. The rearrangement joins TRBV27 to TRBJ2-7; 7 nucleotides line up with TRBD2. Sequencing was performed on PBMCs. The receptor was derived from a human donor in good health. The CDR3 reads CASSFSAGLLYEQYF. As DNA, the CDR3 is TGTGCCAGCAGTTTTTCAGCGGGGCTCCTTTACGAGCAGTACTTC.